The rows below give T cell receptor beta chains drawn from one sample of a study of T-cell reconstitution after alpha-beta-depleted transplantation in children. In TCRdb, the PCR reads were re-called with MiXCR into one record per CDR3 protein. The sample records about 250,000 distinct CDR3 sequences, roughly a quarter being singletons. The sample in question was PBMCs, mostly from graft donor cells, obtained 360 days after TCRalphabeta/CD19-depleted stem cell transplant. These receptors originate from a female patient between 2 and 15 years old who had a stem cell transplant for congenital amegakaryocytic thrombocytopenia, so the T cells may come from the graft donor. Both conserved end residues are part of each CDR3. D genes are given only for firm matches. The listing skips clone size in some rows; elsewhere it reads once, few, many or a size class.

D gene,J gene,clone size,V gene,CDR3 protein,CDR3 DNA
.,TRBJ1-1,few,TRBV5-1,CASSWEAVMNTEAFF,TGCGCCAGCAGCTGGGAGGCAGTTATGAACACTGAAGCTTTCTTT
.,TRBJ2-1,many,TRBV12-3/TRBV12-4,CASGPDRANEQFF,TGTGCCAGCGGACCGGACAGAGCCAATGAGCAGTTCTTC
.,TRBJ1-1,.,TRBV12-3/TRBV12-4,CASSSYSGGAEAFF,TGTGCCAGCAGTTCATATAGCGGGGGGGCTGAAGCTTTCTTT
TRBD1,TRBJ2-1,few,TRBV27,CASSFLGQGYNEQFF,TGTGCCAGCAGTTTTTTGGGACAGGGGTACAATGAGCAGTTCTTC
.,TRBJ2-1,many,TRBV5-1,CASSLLSGSSYNEQFF,TGCGCCAGCAGCCTCCTCTCGGGGAGCTCCTACAATGAGCAGTTCTTC
.,TRBJ1-4,few,TRBV3-1,CASSQESTWGEKLFF,TGTGCCAGCAGCCAAGAATCGACATGGGGTGAAAAACTGTTTTTT
.,TRBJ1-2,.,TRBV28,CASSSPRRGYGYTF,TGTGCCAGCAGTTCCCCGAGGAGGGGTTATGGCTACACCTTC
.,TRBJ2-1,few,TRBV11-2,CASSLEVGTPRNEQFF,TGTGCCAGCAGCTTAGAGGTCGGGACCCCTCGAAATGAGCAGTTCTTC
.,TRBJ2-3,.,TRBV6-1,CASSEWIGRVGTDTQYF,TGTGCCAGCAGTGAATGGATCGGCAGGGTCGGCACAGATACGCAGTATTTT
TRBD2,TRBJ2-5,.,TRBV7-6,CASSPFDGEGGETQYF,TGTGCCAGCAGCCCCTTTGATGGGGAGGGTGGCGAGACCCAGTACTTC
.,TRBJ1-1,.,TRBV29-1,CSVEGRGPRGTEAFF,TGCAGCGTTGAAGGGCGGGGCCCGAGGGGGACTGAAGCTTTCTTT
.,TRBJ2-5,few,TRBV5-1,CASSFVPGAGVETQYF,TGCGCCAGCAGCTTCGTCCCGGGGGCCGGGGTGGAGACCCAGTACTTC
.,TRBJ2-6,many,TRBV12-3/TRBV12-4,CASTKYQAGLRDVLTF,TGTGCCAGCACCAAATACCAGGCAGGCCTAAGGGACGTCCTGACTTTC
.,TRBJ1-4,.,TRBV21-1,CASSKGSLLGEKLFF,TGTGCCAGCAGCAAAGGGTCCCTTTTGGGTGAAAAACTGTTTTTT
.,TRBJ1-4,few,TRBV27,CASSRETATNEKLFF,TGTGCCAGCAGCCGCGAGACAGCAACTAATGAAAAACTGTTTTTT
TRBD2,TRBJ2-1,once,TRBV4-3,CASSQGIAGGLADEQFF,TGCGCCAGCAGCCAAGGAATAGCGGGAGGGCTTGCCGATGAGCAGTTCTTC
TRBD2,TRBJ2-5,few,TRBV6-2/TRBV6-3,CASSYLLAGETQYF,TGTGCCAGCAGTTATCTACTAGCGGGAGAGACCCAGTACTTC
.,TRBJ2-7,many,TRBV5-1,CASSIRTNTYEQYF,TGCGCCAGCAGCATTCGGACAAACACCTACGAGCAGTACTTC
.,TRBJ1-3,.,TRBV15,CATSRDQGPSGNTIYF,TGTGCCACCAGCAGAGATCAGGGCCCCTCTGGAAACACCATATATTTT
TRBD2,TRBJ2-7,.,TRBV10-3,CAISHGLAVSYEQYF,TGTGCCATCAGTCATGGACTAGCGGTGTCCTACGAGCAGTACTTC
.,TRBJ1-2,.,TRBV12-3/TRBV12-4,CASSGGLYRGYTF,TGTGCCAGCAGTGGAGGGCTCTATCGGGGCTACACCTTC
.,TRBJ2-2,many,TRBV12-3/TRBV12-4,CASSRDGTGELFF,TGTGCCAGCAGCCGGGACGGGACCGGGGAGCTGTTTTTT
.,TRBJ1-1,few,TRBV20-1,CSARDPFSHFRGGYTEAFF,TGCAGTGCTAGAGATCCCTTCAGTCATTTCAGGGGTGGATACACTGAAGCTTTCTTT
.,TRBJ2-7,.,TRBV19,CASSIRLHEAYEQYF,TGTGCCAGTAGTATAAGGCTACACGAGGCCTACGAGCAGTACTTC
.,TRBJ1-5,.,TRBV27,CASSPIYPNQPQHF,TGTGCCAGCAGTCCGATTTACCCCAATCAGCCCCAGCATTTT
.,TRBJ1-1,few,TRBV3-1,CASSHGRIDTEAFF,TGTGCCAGCAGCCACGGGAGGATCGACACTGAAGCTTTCTTT
.,TRBJ1-5,.,TRBV12-3/TRBV12-4,CASSLRGRSNQPQHF,TGTGCCAGCAGTTTAAGGGGAAGGAGCAATCAGCCCCAGCATTTT
TRBD1,TRBJ1-4,few,TRBV6-1,CASRWTGATNEKLFF,TGTGCCAGCAGATGGACAGGAGCAACTAATGAAAAACTGTTTTTT
.,TRBJ2-2,few,TRBV5-1,CASSLDLAVNTGELFF,TGCGCCAGCAGCTTGGATCTAGCCGTGAACACCGGGGAGCTGTTTTTT
TRBD1,TRBJ1-4,many,TRBV12-3/TRBV12-4,CASSPYFEGAVFRYNEKLFF,TGTGCCAGCAGTCCCTATTTTGAGGGGGCCGTTTTTCGGTATAATGAAAAACTGTTTTTT
TRBD2,TRBJ2-7,few,TRBV6-2/TRBV6-3,CASTTLAGEYEQYF,TGTGCCAGCACCACCCTAGCGGGAGAGTACGAGCAGTACTTC
TRBD2,TRBJ2-1,.,TRBV4-3,CASSQGPLSGSYNEQFF,TGCGCCAGCAGCCAAGGACCGCTAAGCGGGAGCTACAATGAGCAGTTCTTC
TRBD2,TRBJ2-6,.,TRBV4-1,CASSQDRLAVLSGANVLTF,TGCGCCAGCAGCCAAGATCGACTAGCGGTTCTATCTGGGGCCAACGTCCTGACTTTC
.,TRBJ2-3,.,TRBV9,CASSVGTAAGTYTQYF,TGTGCCAGCAGCGTAGGGACTGCCGCCGGCACATATACGCAGTATTTT
.,TRBJ2-7,many,TRBV5-1,CASSLDRRVREQYF,TGCGCCAGCAGCTTGGATAGGAGAGTACGTGAGCAGTACTTC
.,TRBJ2-7,few,TRBV4-2,CASSQGGASYEQYF,TGTGCCAGCAGCCAAGGCGGAGCATCCTACGAGCAGTACTTC
TRBD2,TRBJ2-7,.,TRBV11-2,CASSWTEREGSYEQYF,TGTGCCAGCAGCTGGACAGAGCGGGAGGGTTCCTACGAGCAGTACTTC
.,TRBJ2-7,.,TRBV20-1,CSARWDDYEQYF,TGCAGTGCTAGATGGGACGACTACGAGCAGTACTTC
.,TRBJ2-7,few,TRBV24-1,CATSKGRGRYFF,TGTGCCACCAGTAAAGGCCGGGGAAGGTATTTCTTC
.,TRBJ2-2,.,TRBV10-3,CAIRGDNPPNTGELFF,TGTGCCATCAGAGGCGACAACCCTCCTAACACCGGGGAGCTGTTTTTT
.,TRBJ2-3,few,TRBV9,CASSNRAHPTDTQYF,TGTGCCAGCAGCAACAGGGCCCATCCCACAGATACGCAGTATTTT
.,TRBJ2-6,.,TRBV11-2,CASSLEGTGANVLTF,TGTGCCAGCAGCTTAGAAGGGACAGGGGCCAACGTCCTGACTTTC
.,TRBJ2-7,once,TRBV20-1,CSASSSLSDEQYF,TGCAGTGCTTCTAGCAGTCTCAGCGACGAGCAGTACTTC
TRBD1,TRBJ2-2,.,TRBV28,CASSSLWDREKTGELFF,TGTGCCAGCAGTTCCCTTTGGGACAGGGAAAAGACCGGGGAGCTGTTTTTT
.,TRBJ2-7,few,TRBV12-3/TRBV12-4,CASSFLNYEQYF,TGTGCCAGCAGTTTTCTTAACTACGAGCAGTACTTC
TRBD1,TRBJ2-7,few,TRBV4-2,CASSQESRQGYEQYF,TGTGCCAGCAGCCAAGAATCAAGACAGGGCTACGAGCAGTACTTC
TRBD1,TRBJ2-7,.,TRBV12-3/TRBV12-4,CASSLPDRVHEQYF,TGTGCCAGCAGTTTACCCGACAGGGTCCACGAGCAGTACTTC
TRBD2,TRBJ2-7,.,TRBV12-3/TRBV12-4,CASSLSSGTQYF,TGTGCCAGCAGTTTATCTAGCGGGACGCAGTACTTC
TRBD1,TRBJ1-3,.,TRBV10-3,CAIKFTGDGNTIYF,TGTGCCATCAAATTTACAGGGGATGGAAACACCATATATTTT